This TCR beta chain was identified in a study of T cells in Graves' hyperthyroidism and ophthalmopathy. This clonotype was recorded many times. Its antigen is not identified. Researchers took RNA transcripts and amplified the TCR beta CDR3 regions from them. With the HTBI primer set, the TCR CDR3 went through a first round of RT-PCR. TCRdb analysed the multiplex PCR reads with MiXCR anew, one entry per CDR3 protein. Here the sample spans almost 600,000 distinct CDR3 sequences, roughly 13% being singletons. Findings of the study overall: In the blood, most expanded thyroid clonotypes above 0.001 appeared as well.

V dropped 3 bases and J dropped 1 base, with 12 bases sitting between them. CDR3 size: 14 residues. Germline loops: CDR1 DFQATT, CDR2 SNEGSKA (reference sequence). Patients aged 18 to 65 had newly diagnosed hyperthyroidism lasting under 2 months. Cells are PBMCs isolated from around 9.4 ml of fresh blood. The receptor was derived from a woman aged 25 to 39 with Graves' hyperthyroidism that later progressed to Graves' ophthalmopathy. The sequenced sample was blood. The chain uses TRBV20-1 and TRBJ2-5; tentative D call: TRBD2 (5 bases). The CDR3: CSARIAPLQETQYF. DNA for the CDR3: TGCAGTGCTAGGATAGCGCCGCTCCAAGAGACCCAGTACTTC.